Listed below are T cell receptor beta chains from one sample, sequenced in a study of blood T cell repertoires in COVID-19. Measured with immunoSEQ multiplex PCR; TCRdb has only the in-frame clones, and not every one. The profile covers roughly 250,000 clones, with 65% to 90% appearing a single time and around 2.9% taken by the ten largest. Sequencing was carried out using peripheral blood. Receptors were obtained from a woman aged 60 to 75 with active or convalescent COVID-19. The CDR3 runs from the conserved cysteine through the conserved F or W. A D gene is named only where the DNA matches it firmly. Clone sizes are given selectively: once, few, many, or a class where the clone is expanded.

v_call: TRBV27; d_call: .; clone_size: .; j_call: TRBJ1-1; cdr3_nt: TGTGCCAGCAGTTCACCGGGGAACACTGAAGCTTTCTTT; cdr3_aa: CASSSPGNTEAFF
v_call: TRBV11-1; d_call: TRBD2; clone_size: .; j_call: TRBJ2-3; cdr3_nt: TGTGCCAGCCGCGTGGGGCGGGGGACAGATACGCAGTATTTT; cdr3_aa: CASRVGRGTDTQYF
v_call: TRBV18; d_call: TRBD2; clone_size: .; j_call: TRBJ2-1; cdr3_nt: TGTGCCAGCTCATGGGGACTAGCGGGGGCCTCCTACAATGAGCAGTTCTTC; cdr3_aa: CASSWGLAGASYNEQFF
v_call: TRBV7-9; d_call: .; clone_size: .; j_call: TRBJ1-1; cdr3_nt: TGTGCCAGCAGCGGAGGACTGCAGAACACTGAAGCTTTCTTT; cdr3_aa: CASSGGLQNTEAFF
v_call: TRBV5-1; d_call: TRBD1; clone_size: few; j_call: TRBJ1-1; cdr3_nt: TGCGCCAGCAAACCCGGGACAGGACGAATGGGAGCTTTCTTT; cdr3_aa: CASKPGTGRMGAFF
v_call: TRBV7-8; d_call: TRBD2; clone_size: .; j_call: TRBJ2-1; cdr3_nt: TGTGCCAGCAGCTCCCTTAGCGGGGGGGCATCCAATGAGCAGTTCTTC; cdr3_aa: CASSSLSGGASNEQFF
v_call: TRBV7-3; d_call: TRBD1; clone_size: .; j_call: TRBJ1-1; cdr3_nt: TGTGCCAGCAGCCCTACAGGGGGCGGCACTGAAGCTTTCTTT; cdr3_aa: CASSPTGGGTEAFF
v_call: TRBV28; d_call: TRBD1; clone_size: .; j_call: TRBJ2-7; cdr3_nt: TGTGCCAGCAGTTTAGAGGGGGCCCGGTACGAGCAGTACTTC; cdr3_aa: CASSLEGARYEQYF
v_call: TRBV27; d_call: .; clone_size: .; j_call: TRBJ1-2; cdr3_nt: TGTGCCAGCAGCCCAAACATGCAGTCTAACTATGGCTACACCTTC; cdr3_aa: CASSPNMQSNYGYTF
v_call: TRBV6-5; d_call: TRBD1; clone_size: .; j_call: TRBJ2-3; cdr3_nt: TGTGCCAGCGGGGGGACAGGGGGCCGGGCAGATACGCAGTATTTT; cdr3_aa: CASGGTGGRADTQYF
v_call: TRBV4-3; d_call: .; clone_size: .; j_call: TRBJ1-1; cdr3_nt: TGCGCCAGCAGCCAAGATTACGACCCGCTCCCAGGGCGCACTGAAGCTTTCTTT; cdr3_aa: CASSQDYDPLPGRTEAFF
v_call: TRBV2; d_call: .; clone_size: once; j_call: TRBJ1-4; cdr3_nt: TGTGCCAGCAGTTTTGACAGGCCCCCTGGGGATGAAAAACTGTTTTTT; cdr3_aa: CASSFDRPPGDEKLFF
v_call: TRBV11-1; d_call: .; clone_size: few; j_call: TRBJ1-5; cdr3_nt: TGTGCCAGCAGCTTTTCCGCTGAGAGTAATCAGCCCCAGCATTTT; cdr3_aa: CASSFSAESNQPQHF
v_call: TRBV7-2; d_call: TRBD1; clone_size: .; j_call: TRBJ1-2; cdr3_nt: TGTGCCAGCAGCCCCGAACCGGGACAGTCCCTCTTCGATGGCTACACCTTC; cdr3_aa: CASSPEPGQSLFDGYTF
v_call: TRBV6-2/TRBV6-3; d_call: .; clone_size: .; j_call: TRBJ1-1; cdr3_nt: TGTGCCAGCAGTTACGCGGGTTTAGAAACTGAAGCTTTCTTT; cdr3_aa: CASSYAGLETEAFF
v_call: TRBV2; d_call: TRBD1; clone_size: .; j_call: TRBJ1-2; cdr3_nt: TGTGCCAGCCCCTCCGACAGGGGTGATGGCTACACCTTC; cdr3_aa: CASPSDRGDGYTF